What follows are 17 T cell receptor beta chains derived from one specimen sequenced in a study of cytomegalovirus exposure and HLA in healthy donors. PCR was performed using 60 Vbeta and 13 Jbeta primers. The repertoire was sequenced with immunoSEQ multiplex PCR; TCRdb's copy has only in-frame clones and lacks some. The sample lists approximately 140,000 clones; just over 70% were seen once. Sequencing was performed on PBMCs. The receptors come from a woman aged 55-70 years in good health and CMV-seropositive.

The CDR3 coding sequence is TGTGCCAGCTCACACGGGGAGGGATTGAACACTGAAGCTTTCTTT. It translates to CASSHGEGLNTEAFF. The V and J genes are TRBV18 and TRBJ1-1, with D hard to call. Germline V CDR1 and CDR2: KGHSH, LQKENI. There are 15 residues in the CDR3. Trimming cost V 4 bases and J 0 bases, with 12 bases left between them.

The chain recombines TRBV2 with TRBJ1-6; 8 nucleotides agree with TRBD1. V lost 10 bases and J lost 9; bases outside the gene matches: 11. CDR1 SNHLY and CDR2 FYNNEI come from the germline V gene. This CDR3 is 14 amino acids long. For the CDR3, the DNA is TGTGCCACCATGAGCAGCAGGGGGCCTTCACCCCTCCACTTT. Encoded protein: CATMSSRGPSPLHF.

The chain links TRBV5-1 to TRBJ1-1; D is perhaps TRBD1 (5 bases). CDR1 and CDR2 (germline): SGHRS, YFSETQ. Trimming took 4 bases from V and 5 from J, leaving 18 bases between them. The CDR3 has 15 amino acids. CDR3 DNA sequence: TGCGCCAGCAGCCCTCCAGGTATGGGGGGGACTGAAGCTTTCTTT. Protein: CASSPPGMGGTEAFF.

The genes are TRBV5-4 and TRBJ1-1, with 7 bases lining up with TRBD1. Germline values: CDR1 SGHNT, CDR2 YYREEE (reference sequence). Trimming at V came to 5 bases and at J to 5 bases, leaving 12 bases not matched to a gene. This CDR3 is 15 amino acids long. The CDR3 nucleotides are TGTGCCAGCAGACCATTCCGGGACAGATATACTGAAGCTTTCTTT. This encodes CASRPFRDRYTEAFF.

The chain is built from TRBV10-3 and TRBJ1-1; D may be TRBD1 (6 bases). This CDR3 comprises 14 residues. The germline gives CDR1 ENHRY, CDR2 SYGVKD. V was clipped by 0 bases and J by 5 bases, with 10 bases between them. This chain's CDR3 is CAISESGTPTEAFF. CDR3 nucleotides: TGTGCCATCAGTGAGTCGGGGACACCGACTGAAGCTTTCTTT.

V usage is TRBV27 and J usage is TRBJ2-5, with TRBD2 as a possible D gene (6 bases). Germline loops: CDR1 MNHEY, CDR2 SMNVEV (reference sequence). The CDR3 has 14 amino acids. V shed 3 bases and J shed 4 bases, with 12 bases lying between them. CDR3: CASSLGPGGETQYF. CDR3 sequence (DNA): TGTGCCAGCAGTTTGGGGCCCGGGGGAGAGACCCAGTACTTC.

The chain recombines TRBV27 with TRBJ2-7; D is undetermined. CDR1 and CDR2 from the germline V gene are MNHEY and SMNVEV (reference sequence). Deletions cut 1 base from V and 3 bases from J, with 10 bases between. The CDR3 extends over 14 amino acids. In DNA, the CDR3 is TGTGCCAGCAGTTTATTTTCTAGAAACTACGAGCAGTACTTC. This sequence encodes CASSLFSRNYEQYF.

In this sample, this clone turned up a few times. The V and J genes are TRBV2 and TRBJ1-4; D call uncertain. Germline CDR1 is SNHLY and CDR2 is FYNNEI. The V and J ends lost 10 bases and 0 bases respectively, with 12 bases between them. The CDR3 contains 14 residues. CDR3 protein: CATQLRSTNEKLFF. The CDR3 region has the DNA TGTGCCACACAGCTCAGGTCAACTAATGAAAAACTGTTTTTT. Based on the CDR3 plus reference TRBV2 and TRBJ1-4, the full variable domain is EPEVTQTPSHQVTQMGQEVILRCVPISNHLYFYWYRQILGQKVEFLVSFYNNEISEKSEIFDDQFSVERPDGSNFTLKIRSTKLEDSAMYFCATQLRSTNEKLFFGSGTQLSVL.

The chain carries TRBV7-3 and TRBJ2-2; 7 bases are shared with TRBD1. The CDR3 has 14 residues. The germline gives CDR1 SGHTA, CDR2 FQGTGA. After removal of 5 bases from V and 5 bases from J, the junction contained 5 bases not matched to a gene. This CDR3 is CASSPGQITGELFF. For the CDR3, the DNA is TGTGCCAGCAGCCCGGGACAGATTACCGGGGAGCTGTTTTTT.

The chain uses TRBV5-1 and TRBJ1-4, with TRBD1 as a possible D gene (6 bases). V was cut by 3 bases and J by 5 bases, with 8 bases left in between. Germline V gene data show CDR1 as SGHRS and CDR2 as YFSETQ. The CDR3 has 13 residues. This chain's CDR3 is CASSSGENEKLFF. DNA for the CDR3: TGCGCCAGCAGCTCAGGGGAGAATGAAAAACTGTTTTTT.

The rearrangement joins TRBV5-6 to TRBJ1-2; D unclear. Germline loops: CDR1 SGHDT, CDR2 YYEEEE. The CDR3 totals 15 residues. Trimming cost V 1 base and J 5 bases, with 15 bases left between them. The CDR3 nucleotides read TGTGCCAGCAGCTTGAATCGAGCCGCGGGATATGGCTACACCTTC. It translates to CASSLNRAAGYGYTF. Combining the CDR3 with reference TRBV5-6 and TRBJ1-2 gives the whole variable domain DAGVTQSPTHLIKTRGQQVTLRCSPKSGHDTVSWYQQALGQGPQFIFQYYEEEERQRGNFPDRFSGHQFPNYSSELNVNALLLGDSALYLCASSLNRAAGYGYTFGSGTRLTVV.

The V call is TRBV7-9, the J call TRBJ2-7, with 8 bases identical to TRBD2. Germline V gene lookup returns CDR1 SEHNR and CDR2 FQNEAQ (reference sequence). The V segment lost 1 base and the J segment 1 base; nucleotides outside the gene matches: 3. This CDR3 region has 15 residues. The CDR3 here is CASSLGGGRSYEQYF. CDR3 nucleotides: TGTGCCAGCAGCTTAGGCGGGGGGCGATCCTACGAGCAGTACTTC.

The chain carries TRBV5-4 and TRBJ1-2, with 9 bases matching TRBD1. The V and J ends lost 4 bases and 3 bases, in that order; junction bases with no gene match: 10. CDR3 length equals 16 residues. The germline V gene has CDR1 SGHNT and CDR2 YYREEE (reference sequence). CDR3 DNA sequence: TGTGCCAGCAGCCCGCGGGGGACAGGGTTGGACTATGGCTACACCTTC. Protein: CASSPRGTGLDYGYTF.

This sequence joins TRBV29-1 and TRBJ1-3; TRBD1 aligns across 8 bases. Germline values: CDR1 SQVTM, CDR2 ANQGSEA. V dropped 4 bases and J dropped 2; count of bases not matched to a gene: 7. The CDR3 loop spans 15 amino acids. DNA for the CDR3: TGCAGCGTTGCCCCCCCGACAGGGGCTGGAAACACCATATATTTT. As protein: CSVAPPTGAGNTIYF.

Points on this clone: One end of the junction varies from germline; a read error may be responsible. The rearrangement joins TRBV7-9 to TRBJ1-4; 9 nucleotides match TRBD1. The CDR3 is 14 amino acids. Germline CDR1 and CDR2: SEHNR and FQNEAQ (reference sequence). The CDR3: CSSQGTGINEKLFF. CDR3 nucleotide sequence: TGTTCCAGTCAAGGGACAGGGATAAATGAAAAACTGTTTTTT.

This chain uses TRBV2 with TRBJ1-1, with a possible D match to TRBD1 (6 bases). Germline V gene lookup returns CDR1 SNHLY and CDR2 FYNNEI. CDR3 size: 15 residues. Trimming stripped 2 bases from V and 1 base from J, with 11 bases between. CDR3 protein: CASSESYRANTEAFF. In nucleotides, the CDR3 is TGTGCCAGCAGTGAATCATACAGGGCGAACACTGAAGCTTTCTTT.

J is TRBJ2-3 and V is TRBV10-3; D perhaps matches TRBD2 (5 bases). Trimming took off 3 bases at V and 0 bases at J, with 22 bases between the two ends. Germline V gene sequence: CDR1 ENHRY, CDR2 SYGVKD. The CDR3 is 19 amino acids. The CDR3, as DNA: TGTGCCATCAGTGACATTCGAGGGTTGACGGATACTAGCACAGATACGCAGTATTTT. Translating gives CAISDIRGLTDTSTDTQYF.